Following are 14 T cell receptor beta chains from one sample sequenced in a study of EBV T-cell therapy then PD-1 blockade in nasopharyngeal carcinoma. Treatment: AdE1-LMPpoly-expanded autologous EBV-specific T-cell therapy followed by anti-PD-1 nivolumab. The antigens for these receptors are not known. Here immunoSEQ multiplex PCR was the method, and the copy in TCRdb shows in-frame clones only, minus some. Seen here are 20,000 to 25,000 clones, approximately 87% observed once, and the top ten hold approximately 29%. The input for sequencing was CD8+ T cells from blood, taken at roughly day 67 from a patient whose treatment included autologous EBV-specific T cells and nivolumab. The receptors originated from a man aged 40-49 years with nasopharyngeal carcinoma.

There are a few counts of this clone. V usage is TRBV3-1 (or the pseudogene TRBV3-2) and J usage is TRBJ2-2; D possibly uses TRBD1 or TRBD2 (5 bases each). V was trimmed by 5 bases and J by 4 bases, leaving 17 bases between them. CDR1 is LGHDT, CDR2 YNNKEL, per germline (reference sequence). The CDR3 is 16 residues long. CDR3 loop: CASSIPGDGTTGELFF. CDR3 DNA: TGTGCCAGCAGCATACCTGGGGACGGAACCACCGGGGAGCTGTTTTTT.

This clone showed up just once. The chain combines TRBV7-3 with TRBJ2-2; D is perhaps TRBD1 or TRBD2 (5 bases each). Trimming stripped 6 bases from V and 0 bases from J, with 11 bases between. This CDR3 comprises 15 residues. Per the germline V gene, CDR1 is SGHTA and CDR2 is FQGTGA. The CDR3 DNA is TGTGCCAGCAGTCTCGGGACGGCGAACACCGGGGAGCTGTTTTTT. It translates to CASSLGTANTGELFF.

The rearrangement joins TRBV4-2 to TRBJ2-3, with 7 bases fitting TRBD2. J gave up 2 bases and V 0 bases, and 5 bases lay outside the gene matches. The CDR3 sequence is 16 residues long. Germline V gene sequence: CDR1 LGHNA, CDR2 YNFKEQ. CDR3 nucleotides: TGTGCCAGCAGCCAAGAGTCCAGCGGGGCCACAGATACGCAGTATTTT. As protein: CASSQESSGATDTQYF.

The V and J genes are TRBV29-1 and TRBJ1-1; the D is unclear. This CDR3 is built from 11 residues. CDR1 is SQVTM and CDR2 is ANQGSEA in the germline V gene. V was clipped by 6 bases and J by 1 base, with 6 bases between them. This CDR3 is CSVYRNTEAFF. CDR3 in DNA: TGCAGCGTCTACAGGAACACTGAAGCTTTCTTT. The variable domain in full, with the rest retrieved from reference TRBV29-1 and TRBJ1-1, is SAVISQKPSRDICQRGTSLTIQCQVDSQVTMMFWYRQQPGQSLTLIATANQGSEATYESGFVIDKFPISRPNLTFSTLTVSNMSPEDSSIYLCSVYRNTEAFFGQGTRLTVV.

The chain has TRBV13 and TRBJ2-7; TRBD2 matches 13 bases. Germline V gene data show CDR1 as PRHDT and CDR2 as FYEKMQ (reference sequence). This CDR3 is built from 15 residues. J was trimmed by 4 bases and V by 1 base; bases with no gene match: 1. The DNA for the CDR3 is TGTGCCAGCAGCTTAGAACTAGCGGGGGGGTACGAGCAGTACTTC. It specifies CASSLELAGGYEQYF.

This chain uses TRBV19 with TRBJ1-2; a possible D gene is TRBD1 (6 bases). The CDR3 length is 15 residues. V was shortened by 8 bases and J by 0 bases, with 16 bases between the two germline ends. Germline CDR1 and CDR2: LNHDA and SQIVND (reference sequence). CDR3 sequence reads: CASSRSDSTNYGYTF. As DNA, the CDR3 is TGTGCCAGTTCCCGGTCGGACAGCACTAACTATGGCTACACCTTC. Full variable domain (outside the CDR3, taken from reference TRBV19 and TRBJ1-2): DGGITQSPKYLFRKEGQNVTLSCEQNLNHDAMYWYRQDPGQGLRLIYYSQIVNDFQKGDIAEGYSVSREKKESFPLTVTSAQKNPTAFYLCASSRSDSTNYGYTFGSGTRLTVV.

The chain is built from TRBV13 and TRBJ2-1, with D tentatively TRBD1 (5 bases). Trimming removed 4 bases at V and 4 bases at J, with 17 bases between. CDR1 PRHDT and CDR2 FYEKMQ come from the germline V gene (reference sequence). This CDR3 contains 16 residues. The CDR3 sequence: CASSSPGPWEYNEQFF. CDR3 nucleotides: TGTGCCAGCAGCTCACCAGGGCCATGGGAATACAATGAGCAGTTCTTC.

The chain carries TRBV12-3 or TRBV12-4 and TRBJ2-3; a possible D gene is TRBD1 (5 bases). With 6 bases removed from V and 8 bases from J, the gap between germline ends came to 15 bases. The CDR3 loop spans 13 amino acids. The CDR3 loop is CASSSRVGRTQYF. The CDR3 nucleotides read TGTGCCAGCAGCTCCCGGGTGGGGCGTACGCAGTATTTT.

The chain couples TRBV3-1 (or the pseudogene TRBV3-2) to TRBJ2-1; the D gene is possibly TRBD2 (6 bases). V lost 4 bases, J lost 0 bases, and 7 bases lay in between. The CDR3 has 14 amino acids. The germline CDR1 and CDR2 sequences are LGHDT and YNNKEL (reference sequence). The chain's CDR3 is CASSRDSSYNEQFF. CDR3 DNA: TGTGCCAGCAGCCGGGACTCCTCCTACAATGAGCAGTTCTTC.

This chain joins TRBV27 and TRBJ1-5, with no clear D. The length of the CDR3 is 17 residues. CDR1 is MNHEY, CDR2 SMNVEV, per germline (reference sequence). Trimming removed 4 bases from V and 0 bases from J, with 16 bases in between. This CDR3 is CASSSKSGLFSNQPQHF. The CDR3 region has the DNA TGTGCCAGCAGTTCCAAATCAGGCTTATTTAGCAATCAGCCCCAGCATTTT.

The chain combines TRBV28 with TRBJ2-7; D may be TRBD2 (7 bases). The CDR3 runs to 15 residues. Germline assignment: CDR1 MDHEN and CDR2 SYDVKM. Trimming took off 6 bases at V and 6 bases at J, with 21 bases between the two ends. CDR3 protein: CASRPYWGGRLEQYF. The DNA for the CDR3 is TGTGCCAGCAGACCATACTGGGGGGGGCGGCTCGAGCAGTACTTC.

The CDR3 loop is CASSSSPRQLSNQPQHF. CDR3 DNA sequence: TGTGCCAGCAGTTCAAGCCCCCGACAACTTAGCAATCAGCCCCAGCATTTT. The rearrangement joins TRBV7-9 to TRBJ1-5; no firm D call. The V gene lost 6 bases and the J gene lost 0 bases, with 18 bases spanning the gap. Germline CDR1 is SEHNR and CDR2 is FQNEAQ (reference sequence). The CDR3 totals 17 residues.

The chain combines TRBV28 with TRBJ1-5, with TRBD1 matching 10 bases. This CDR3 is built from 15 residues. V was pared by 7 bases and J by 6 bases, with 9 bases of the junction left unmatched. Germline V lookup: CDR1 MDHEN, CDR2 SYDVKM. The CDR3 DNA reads TGTGCCAGCACCCTGGGACAGGGGTATCGTCAGCCCCAGCATTTT. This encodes CASTLGQGYRQPQHF.

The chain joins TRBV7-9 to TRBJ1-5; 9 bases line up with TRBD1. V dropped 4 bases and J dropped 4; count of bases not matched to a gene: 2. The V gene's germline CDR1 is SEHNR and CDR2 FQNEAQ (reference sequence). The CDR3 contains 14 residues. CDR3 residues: CASSYDRGNQPQHF. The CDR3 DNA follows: TGTGCCAGCAGCTATGACAGGGGGAATCAGCCCCAGCATTTT.